Listed below are T cell receptor beta chains from one sample, sequenced in a study of graft-versus-host responses after intestinal transplantation. Only in-frame clones appear in the TCRdb table, and some are missing; sequencing was by immunoSEQ multiplex PCR. The sample consists of 96,000 or so clones, around nine tenths of them appearing once. These receptors are not linked to any known antigen. The input for sequencing was unstimulated CD4+ T cells sorted from spleen or lymph node cells, taken before intestinal transplant. The origin of the receptors is a human donor who received an intestinal transplant. Both conserved end residues are part of each CDR3. D genes are given only for firm matches. Clone size is stated in some rows and not others, as once, few, many or a class when expanded.

j_gene: TRBJ2-3; v_gene: TRBV5-1; d_gene: -; len: 13; abundance: -; CDR3nt: TGCGCCAGCAGCTACGATCTCAGTCATACGCAGTATTTT; CDR3aa: CASSYDLSHTQYF
j_gene: TRBJ1-4; v_gene: TRBV5-1; d_gene: -; len: 16; abundance: -; CDR3nt: TGCGCCAGCAGCTTCACTAAGAGCGATACTAATGAAAAACTGTTTTTT; CDR3aa: CASSFTKSDTNEKLFF
j_gene: TRBJ2-3; v_gene: TRBV7-3; d_gene: TRBD1; len: 16; abundance: -; CDR3nt: TGTGCCAGCAGCTTAAGAGGGACAGGGACTACAGATACGCAGTATTTT; CDR3aa: CASSLRGTGTTDTQYF
j_gene: TRBJ1-1; v_gene: TRBV5-1; d_gene: TRBD1; len: 16; abundance: -; CDR3nt: TGCGCCAGCACCCTAACAGGGGGCGCAGGGCCCACTGAAGCTTTCTTT; CDR3aa: CASTLTGGAGPTEAFF
j_gene: TRBJ1-5; v_gene: TRBV6-4; d_gene: -; len: 13; abundance: -; CDR3nt: TGTGCCAGCAGTGCGACACTCAATCAGCCCCAGCATTTT; CDR3aa: CASSATLNQPQHF
j_gene: TRBJ2-7; v_gene: TRBV9; d_gene: -; len: 17; abundance: -; CDR3nt: TGTGCCAGCACCGCGCCCTACCCGGCGGGGCAGGTAAACGAGCAGTACTTC; CDR3aa: CASTAPYPAGQVNEQYF
j_gene: TRBJ2-7; v_gene: TRBV5-1; d_gene: -; len: 15; abundance: -; CDR3nt: TGCGCCAGCAGCTCAGCGGACCGGGGGAGAATCGAGCAGTACTTC; CDR3aa: CASSSADRGRIEQYF
j_gene: TRBJ2-2; v_gene: TRBV18; d_gene: -; len: 15; abundance: -; CDR3nt: TGTGCCAGCTCACGACAGGACTTGGGCAAGGGGGAGCTGTTTTTT; CDR3aa: CASSRQDLGKGELFF
j_gene: TRBJ1-5; v_gene: TRBV5-8; d_gene: TRBD1; len: 16; abundance: -; CDR3nt: TGTGCCAGCAGCCCCGACAGGGTCCGACGCAATCAGCCCCAGCATTTT; CDR3aa: CASSPDRVRRNQPQHF
j_gene: TRBJ2-7; v_gene: TRBV11-3; d_gene: TRBD1; len: 15; abundance: -; CDR3nt: TGTGCCAGCAGCCCAACCGGGACAGGGGTCTACGAGCAGTACTTC; CDR3aa: CASSPTGTGVYEQYF
j_gene: TRBJ1-5; v_gene: TRBV6-1; d_gene: -; len: 11; abundance: few; CDR3nt: TGTGCCAGCAGCCACAATCAGCCCCAGCATTTT; CDR3aa: CASSHNQPQHF
j_gene: TRBJ2-5; v_gene: TRBV7-6; d_gene: -; len: 11; abundance: -; CDR3nt: TGTGCCAGCAGCACGGGAGAGACCCAGTACTTC; CDR3aa: CASSTGETQYF
j_gene: TRBJ2-7; v_gene: TRBV6-5; d_gene: TRBD2; len: 14; abundance: -; CDR3nt: TGTGCCAGCAGTTACTCGGGGGGGAGTGCCGAGCAGTACTTC; CDR3aa: CASSYSGGSAEQYF
j_gene: TRBJ1-2; v_gene: TRBV2; d_gene: -; len: 12; abundance: -; CDR3nt: TGTGCCAGCAGCTCCTCGGCGGGTGGCTACACCTTC; CDR3aa: CASSSSAGGYTF
j_gene: TRBJ2-1; v_gene: TRBV9; d_gene: TRBD2; len: 17; abundance: -; CDR3nt: TGTGCCAGCAGCGTTCAAGCGGGGGGCCTACCCTACAATGAGCAGTTCTTC; CDR3aa: CASSVQAGGLPYNEQFF
j_gene: TRBJ2-1; v_gene: TRBV9; d_gene: TRBD2; len: 15; abundance: -; CDR3nt: TGTGCCAGCAGCCCTCGGGCTAGCGGGCGTTATGAGCAGTTCTTC; CDR3aa: CASSPRASGRYEQFF
j_gene: TRBJ2-7; v_gene: TRBV6-6; d_gene: -; len: 10; abundance: once; CDR3nt: TGTGCCAGCGGCATCTACGAGCAGTACTTC; CDR3aa: CASGIYEQYF
j_gene: TRBJ2-7; v_gene: TRBV5-1; d_gene: -; len: 15; abundance: -; CDR3nt: TGCGCCAGCAGCCAGGGGCAAGCTCACTCCTACGAGCAGTACTTC; CDR3aa: CASSQGQAHSYEQYF
j_gene: TRBJ1-5; v_gene: TRBV19; d_gene: -; len: 17; abundance: -; CDR3nt: TGTGCCAGTAGTGCCCCTCCTGGGACAAAGAGCAATCAGCCCCAGCATTTT; CDR3aa: CASSAPPGTKSNQPQHF
j_gene: TRBJ1-1; v_gene: TRBV4-1; d_gene: TRBD1; len: 17; abundance: -; CDR3nt: TGCGCCAGCAGCCCGGACCGGGACAGGGGACTGAACACTGAAGCTTTCTTT; CDR3aa: CASSPDRDRGLNTEAFF
j_gene: TRBJ2-5; v_gene: TRBV30; d_gene: -; len: 14; abundance: once; CDR3nt: TGTGCCTGGTTAAACCAGGGACGGGGGGAGACCCAGTACTTC; CDR3aa: CAWLNQGRGETQYF
j_gene: TRBJ1-2; v_gene: TRBV28; d_gene: TRBD1; len: 14; abundance: -; CDR3nt: TGTGCCAGCAGTTTACGGGACAGGGCTCGTGGCTACACCTTC; CDR3aa: CASSLRDRARGYTF
j_gene: TRBJ1-4; v_gene: TRBV5-1; d_gene: TRBD1; len: 15; abundance: once; CDR3nt: TGCGCCAGCAGCTTACAGGGGGCAGTCTATGAAAAACTGTTTTTT; CDR3aa: CASSLQGAVYEKLFF
j_gene: TRBJ2-1; v_gene: TRBV5-4; d_gene: -; len: 16; abundance: -; CDR3nt: TGTGCCAGCAGCTTAGATGCCGGGACTGGGGCTAATGAGCAGTTCTTC; CDR3aa: CASSLDAGTGANEQFF
j_gene: TRBJ2-1; v_gene: TRBV29-1; d_gene: TRBD1; len: 12; abundance: -; CDR3nt: TGCAGCGTCGGGACAGGGGTCAATGAGCAGTTCTTC; CDR3aa: CSVGTGVNEQFF
j_gene: TRBJ1-2; v_gene: TRBV4-1; d_gene: TRBD1; len: 17; abundance: once; CDR3nt: TGCGCCAGCAGCCAAGATCGGACAGGGGGCTCCCTATATGGCTACACCTTC; CDR3aa: CASSQDRTGGSLYGYTF
j_gene: TRBJ1-6; v_gene: TRBV19; d_gene: TRBD1; len: 13; abundance: -; CDR3nt: TGTGCCAGTAAGGGACAGAATAATTCACCCCTCCACTTT; CDR3aa: CASKGQNNSPLHF
j_gene: TRBJ1-5; v_gene: TRBV10-3; d_gene: -; len: 12; abundance: once; CDR3nt: TGTGCCGTAGGGACACTCGATCAGCCCCAGCATTTT; CDR3aa: CAVGTLDQPQHF
j_gene: TRBJ2-5; v_gene: TRBV4-1; d_gene: -; len: 15; abundance: -; CDR3nt: TGCGCCAGCAGCCAAGATCCTAGCAGGCAAGAGACCCAGTACTTC; CDR3aa: CASSQDPSRQETQYF
j_gene: TRBJ1-1; v_gene: TRBV18; d_gene: TRBD1; len: 17; abundance: -; CDR3nt: TGTGCCAGCTCACCGTGGAAGGGGGCAAGACCCCCGGGTGAAGCTTTCTTT; CDR3aa: CASSPWKGARPPGEAFF
j_gene: TRBJ2-1; v_gene: TRBV28; d_gene: TRBD2; len: 13; abundance: -; CDR3nt: TGTGCCAGCAGTCCTTGGACTAGAAATGAGCAGTTCTTC; CDR3aa: CASSPWTRNEQFF
j_gene: TRBJ1-2; v_gene: TRBV6-1; d_gene: -; len: 15; abundance: -; CDR3nt: TGTGCCAGCAGTGAAGCTACTGGGGGGGTCCGAGGCTACACCTTC; CDR3aa: CASSEATGGVRGYTF
j_gene: TRBJ2-7; v_gene: TRBV7-8; d_gene: TRBD2; len: 13; abundance: -; CDR3nt: TGTGCCAGCAGCTTCGGGGGGTCCTACGAGCAGTACTTC; CDR3aa: CASSFGGSYEQYF
j_gene: TRBJ2-5; v_gene: TRBV10-3; d_gene: -; len: 13; abundance: once; CDR3nt: TGTGCCTCAGGACAGACCGTACAAGAGACCCAGTACTTC; CDR3aa: CASGQTVQETQYF
j_gene: TRBJ1-4; v_gene: TRBV4-3; d_gene: TRBD1; len: 16; abundance: -; CDR3nt: TGCGCCAGCAGCCAAGATCCCCAGGGGGGCAATGAAAAACTGTTTTTT; CDR3aa: CASSQDPQGGNEKLFF
j_gene: TRBJ2-5; v_gene: TRBV27; d_gene: -; len: 14; abundance: -; CDR3nt: TGTGCCACCCAGAGTGGAGGGGCGGGCGAGACCCAGTACTTC; CDR3aa: CATQSGGAGETQYF
j_gene: TRBJ2-3; v_gene: TRBV6-6; d_gene: -; len: 13; abundance: -; CDR3nt: TGTGCCAGCAGGCGCGAGAACACAGATACGCAGTATTTT; CDR3aa: CASRRENTDTQYF
j_gene: TRBJ2-2; v_gene: TRBV25-1; d_gene: -; len: 15; abundance: -; CDR3nt: TGTGCCAGCTGCCAGGGGGCAGGGGGGGCCGGGGAGCTGTTTTTT; CDR3aa: CASCQGAGGAGELFF
j_gene: TRBJ1-2; v_gene: TRBV5-4; d_gene: TRBD1; len: 15; abundance: -; CDR3nt: TGTGCCAGCAGCCTCCGTGGAGGGGGCTTAAAAGGCTACACCTTC; CDR3aa: CASSLRGGGLKGYTF
j_gene: TRBJ2-7; v_gene: TRBV6-5; d_gene: -; len: 15; abundance: once; CDR3nt: TGTGCCAGCAGGCCCGGGACTTCCTCTGAGTACGAGCAGTACTTC; CDR3aa: CASRPGTSSEYEQYF
j_gene: TRBJ2-3; v_gene: TRBV5-4; d_gene: TRBD1; len: 17; abundance: -; CDR3nt: TGTGCCAGCAGCCCACGGACAGGGGGCATCAATTCAGATACGCAGTATTTT; CDR3aa: CASSPRTGGINSDTQYF
j_gene: TRBJ1-2; v_gene: TRBV28; d_gene: -; len: 14; abundance: -; CDR3nt: TGTGCCAGCAGTTTCAGGGCCGCTAACTATGGCTACACCTTC; CDR3aa: CASSFRAANYGYTF
j_gene: TRBJ1-2; v_gene: TRBV5-1; d_gene: -; len: 13; abundance: once; CDR3nt: TGCGCCAGCAGCTTGGGAGCGGACTATGGCTACACCTTC; CDR3aa: CASSLGADYGYTF
j_gene: TRBJ2-4; v_gene: TRBV6-6; d_gene: -; len: 15; abundance: -; CDR3nt: TGTGCCAGCACCAGACAGGCCTTAGCCAAAAACATTCAGTACTTC; CDR3aa: CASTRQALAKNIQYF
j_gene: TRBJ2-1; v_gene: TRBV5-1; d_gene: TRBD2; len: 15; abundance: -; CDR3nt: TGCGCCAGCAGTGCGGGAGGGGGTATTCTGAATGAGCAGTTCTTC; CDR3aa: CASSAGGGILNEQFF
j_gene: TRBJ2-7; v_gene: TRBV10-3; d_gene: TRBD2; len: 15; abundance: -; CDR3nt: TGTGCCATCCGGCTAGCGGAGGGAACCTCCTACGAGCAGTACTTC; CDR3aa: CAIRLAEGTSYEQYF
j_gene: TRBJ1-1; v_gene: TRBV11-3; d_gene: TRBD1; len: 14; abundance: -; CDR3nt: TGTGCCAGCAGCGGACAGGTTTGGAACACTGAAGCTTTCTTT; CDR3aa: CASSGQVWNTEAFF
j_gene: TRBJ2-3; v_gene: TRBV19; d_gene: -; len: 14; abundance: -; CDR3nt: TGTGCCAGTCAACGGGACACCGGCACAGATACGCAGTATTTT; CDR3aa: CASQRDTGTDTQYF
j_gene: TRBJ1-5; v_gene: TRBV19; d_gene: TRBD1; len: 17; abundance: -; CDR3nt: TGTGCCAGTAGTCCAGACAGGGATCTATATAGCAATCAGCCCCAGCATTTT; CDR3aa: CASSPDRDLYSNQPQHF
j_gene: TRBJ1-1; v_gene: TRBV5-4; d_gene: -; len: 14; abundance: -; CDR3nt: TGTGCCAGCAGCTTAGGGGCCAAGGGCACTGAAGCTTTCTTT; CDR3aa: CASSLGAKGTEAFF
j_gene: TRBJ1-1; v_gene: TRBV6-6; d_gene: -; len: 15; abundance: -; CDR3nt: TGTGCCAGCAGCGGTGTCGCAGGTCGAGACACTGAAGCTTTCTTT; CDR3aa: CASSGVAGRDTEAFF
j_gene: TRBJ1-6; v_gene: TRBV5-1; d_gene: -; len: 16; abundance: -; CDR3nt: TGCGCCAGCAGGCTACAGGTCGAGGCCTATAATTCACCCCTCCACTTT; CDR3aa: CASRLQVEAYNSPLHF
j_gene: TRBJ2-7; v_gene: TRBV19; d_gene: TRBD2; len: 14; abundance: once; CDR3nt: TGTGCCAGTAGCCCTAGCGGGAGAGGCAACGAGCAGTACTTC; CDR3aa: CASSPSGRGNEQYF
j_gene: TRBJ2-3; v_gene: TRBV10-1; d_gene: -; len: 15; abundance: -; CDR3nt: TGCGCCAGCAGTGATCAAAGCGGGTTCACAGATACGCAGTATTTT; CDR3aa: CASSDQSGFTDTQYF
j_gene: TRBJ2-7; v_gene: TRBV7-2; d_gene: TRBD1; len: 16; abundance: -; CDR3nt: TGTGCCAGCAGCATTGGACAGGTCCGTTTATGGGGCGAGCAGTACTTC; CDR3aa: CASSIGQVRLWGEQYF
j_gene: TRBJ1-2; v_gene: TRBV11-3; d_gene: -; len: 17; abundance: -; CDR3nt: TGTGCCAGCAGCTTAGATGGGACAAGGGCGACAAACTATGGCTACACCTTC; CDR3aa: CASSLDGTRATNYGYTF